This T cell receptor (beta chain) was profiled in a study of T-cell memory formation after mild COVID-19 (dated by TCRdb to 2020 to 2023). Background on the whole study: TCR sequence clusters from the two donors were found to be largely donor specific. Two young, previously healthy adult volunteers, one female and one male, were included in the cohort. Longitudinal TCRalpha and TCRbeta repertoire sequencing tracked T-cell clones expanding and contracting after mild COVID-19 in a couple of donors.

The research as a whole found: SARS-CoV-2 specificity was not confirmed for the second-wave clones peaking on day 37. Only two mild cases were covered by the study, and larger cohorts that include severe cases with pre-infection samples were considered necessary. From day 15 to 85, contracting clones showed balanced CD4/CD8 phenotypes, whereas a second wave of clones that expanded from day 15 to 37 leaned towards CD4+. The detection of some responding clones in pre-infection memory suggests that pre-existing cross-reactive memory T cells joined the SARS-CoV-2 response. Contracting CD4+ clones turned up mainly in the CM and EM memory subsets, whereas EMRA was where CD8+ clones were enriched.

Ficoll-Paque density gradient centrifugation was used to isolate PBMCs. The germline V gene encodes CDR1 SGHDT and CDR2 YYEEEE. Counted from cysteine to phenylalanine, this CDR3 has 15 amino acids. CDR3 DNA is the only sequence kept; it has 45 bases, read in frame from the first base. Here V drops 4 bases and J drops 1 base, and the junction holds 5 bases not matched to any gene. This clonotype was counted only a few times. Its target antigen remains unknown. No clone much larger than this one lies a single base away; base qualities are absent. Sequencing instrument: Illumina NovaSeq 6000. TCRalpha and TCRbeta cDNA libraries were built by 5'RACE with constant-segment primers, adding sample barcodes and unique molecular identifiers. RNA was extracted from every sample with Trizol reagent. The libraries were amplified in two PCR steps, and the second step added a second sample barcode and Illumina TruSeq adapters. The libraries were sequenced on an Illumina NovaSeq using 2 x 150 bp paired-end reads. The published analysis was carried out like this. With migec v1.2.7, reads were demultiplexed and then collapsed into UMI-guided consensus sequences. Using mixcr v2.1.11, UMI consensuses were aligned to TRA and TRB V and J templates and then assembled into clonotypes. Expanded or contracted clonotypes were those called significant by both edgeR and NoisET, with noise models trained on biological replicates. For edgeR calls, the cutoffs were a false discovery rate-adjusted p below 0.01 and a log2 fold-change threshold of 1. As an exploratory analysis of dynamics, max-normalized trajectories of the 1000 most abundant clonotypes were examined by PCA with hierarchical clustering. Separately sequenced CD4+ and CD8+ repertoires were used to assign a CD4 or CD8 phenotype to each responding clone. Using fastp at Q25 and MiXCR, TCRdb reprocessed the public reads and kept productive beta chains. Records with the same CDR3 protein are collapsed into one entry carrying the most frequent genes and DNA. Clone size and V and J calls follow TCRdb, not the original study. A total of 470,000 or so distinct CDR3 sequences appear in this sample, about 18% of them only once. Jointly, the top ten make up around an eighth of the sample.

The receptor chain draws on TRBV5-6 and TRBJ2-3; TRBD1 aligns with 8 central bases. This sequence was found in an adult woman who had mild COVID-19 (a few samples of this study predate the infection). The sample titles of this study are shuffled in the database, so cell type and time point are left out; the donor was told from shared clones. Sequencing was performed on PBMCs or a T cell subset sorted from them (not recorded which). The CDR3 region reads CASSIQGARTDTQYF. The DNA reads TGTGCCAGCAGCATCCAGGGGGCGCGCACAGATACGCAGTATTTT.